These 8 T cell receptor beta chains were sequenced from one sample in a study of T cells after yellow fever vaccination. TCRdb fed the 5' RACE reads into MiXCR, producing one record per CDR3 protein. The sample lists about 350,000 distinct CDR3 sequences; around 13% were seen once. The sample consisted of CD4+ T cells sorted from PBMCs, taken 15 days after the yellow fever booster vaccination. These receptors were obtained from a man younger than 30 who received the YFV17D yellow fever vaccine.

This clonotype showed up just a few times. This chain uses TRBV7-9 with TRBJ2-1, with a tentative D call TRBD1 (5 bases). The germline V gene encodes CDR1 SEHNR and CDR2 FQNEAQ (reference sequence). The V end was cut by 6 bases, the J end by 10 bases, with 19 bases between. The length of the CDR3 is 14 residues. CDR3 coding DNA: TGTGCCAGCAGTGAATGGGCAGGGTTCGGGGAGCAGTTCTTC. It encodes CASSEWAGFGEQFF.

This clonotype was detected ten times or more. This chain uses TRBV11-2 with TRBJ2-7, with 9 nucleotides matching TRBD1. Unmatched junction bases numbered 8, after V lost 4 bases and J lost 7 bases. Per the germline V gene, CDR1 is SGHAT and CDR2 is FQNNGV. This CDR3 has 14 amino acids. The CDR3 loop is CASSSQQGAREQYV. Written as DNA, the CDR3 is TGTGCCAGCAGCTCTCAACAGGGGGCCCGGGAGCAGTACGTC.

In nucleotides, the CDR3 is TGCAGTGCTAGTGATCCGCGTCGGTTTAGGCAAGAGACCCAGTACTTC. It specifies CSASDPRRFRQETQYF. The rearrangement uses TRBV20-1 and TRBJ2-5; D unresolved. Trimming took off 3 bases at V and 2 bases at J, with 19 bases between the two ends. This CDR3 spans 16 amino acids. Looked up from germline, CDR1 is DFQATT and CDR2 is SNEGSKA (reference sequence).

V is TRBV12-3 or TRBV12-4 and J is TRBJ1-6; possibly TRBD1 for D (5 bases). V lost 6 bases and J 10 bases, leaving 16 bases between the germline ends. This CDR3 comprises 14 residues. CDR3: CASRVGGPESPLHF. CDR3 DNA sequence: TGTGCCAGCAGAGTGGGGGGTCCGGAATCACCCCTCCACTTT.

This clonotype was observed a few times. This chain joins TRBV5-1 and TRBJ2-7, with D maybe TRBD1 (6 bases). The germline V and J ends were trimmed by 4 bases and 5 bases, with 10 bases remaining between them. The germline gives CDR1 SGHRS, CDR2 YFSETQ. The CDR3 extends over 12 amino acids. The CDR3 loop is CASSVDRNEQYF. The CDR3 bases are TGCGCCAGCAGCGTGGACAGAAACGAGCAGTACTTC.

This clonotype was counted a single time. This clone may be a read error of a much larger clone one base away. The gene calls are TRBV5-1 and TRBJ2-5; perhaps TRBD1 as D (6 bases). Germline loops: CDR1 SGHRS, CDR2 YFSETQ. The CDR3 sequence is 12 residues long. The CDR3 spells CDSSRQGETQYF. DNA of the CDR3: TGCGACAGCAGCCGGCAGGGGGAGACCCAGTACTTC.

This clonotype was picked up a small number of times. The CDR3 protein is CASSPGTGVRTDTQYF. The CDR3 region has the DNA TGCGCCAGCAGCCCGGGGACAGGGGTACGCACAGATACGCAGTATTTT. This rearrangement joins TRBV5-1 to TRBJ2-3; 10 nucleotides align to TRBD1. The germline CDR1 and CDR2 sequences are SGHRS and YFSETQ. J gave up 1 base and V 4 bases, and 6 bases lay outside the gene matches. The length of the CDR3 is 16 residues. The full variable domain, completed using reference TRBV5-1 and TRBJ2-3, is KAGVTQTPRYLIKTRGQQVTLSCSPISGHRSVSWYQQTPGQGLQFLFEYFSETQRNKGNFPGRFSGRQFSNSRSEMNVSTLELGDSALYLCASSPGTGVRTDTQYFGPGTRLTVL.

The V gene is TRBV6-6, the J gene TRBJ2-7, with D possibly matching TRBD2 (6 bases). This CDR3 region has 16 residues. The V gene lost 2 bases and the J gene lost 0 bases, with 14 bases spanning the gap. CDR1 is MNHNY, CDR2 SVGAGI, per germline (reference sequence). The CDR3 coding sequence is TGTGCCAGCAGTTACCTAAGGCGGGGCAGCTCCTACGAGCAGTACTTC. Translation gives CASSYLRRGSSYEQYF.